What follows are 10 T cell receptor beta chains derived from one specimen sequenced in a study of blood T cell repertoires in COVID-19. Repertoires were generated with immunoSEQ multiplex PCR, while TCRdb's copy carries only in-frame clones and drops some. In the table there are hundreds of thousands of clones, around nine tenths of which are singletons. Sample: peripheral blood. These receptors came from a man in his fifties or sixties with acute or convalescent COVID-19.

CDR3 region: CASSLKVLEGGYTF. The DNA for the CDR3 is TGTGCCAGCAGTTTGAAGGTCCTGGAGGGTGGCTACACCTTC. This chain uses TRBV28 with TRBJ1-2, with D unclear. In germline, CDR1 is MDHEN, CDR2 SYDVKM. The CDR3 loop spans 14 amino acids. Trimming shortened V by 3 bases and J by 7 bases, and 15 bases separated the two germline ends.

The chain carries TRBV20-1 and TRBJ1-2; tentative D call: TRBD1 (6 bases). V was trimmed by 3 bases and J by 4 bases, leaving 18 bases between them. Germline lookup yields CDR1 DFQATT and CDR2 SNEGSKA (reference sequence). The length of the CDR3 is 15 residues. CDR3 region: CSASAGRGYGYGYTF. The CDR3 nucleotides are TGCAGTGCTAGTGCAGGGAGGGGGTATGGCTATGGCTACACCTTC.

The chain has TRBV19 and TRBJ1-2; tentative D call: TRBD1 (5 bases). The CDR3 covers 14 residues. Germline V gene data show CDR1 as LNHDA and CDR2 as SQIVND (reference sequence). Trimming cost V 5 bases and J 4 bases, with 14 bases left between them. CDR3 in amino acids: CASSLAGRVYGYTF. CDR3 DNA: TGTGCCAGTAGTCTCGCGGGACGGGTCTATGGCTACACCTTC.

This chain joins TRBV19 and TRBJ1-1; D is perhaps TRBD1 (6 bases). The V end was cut by 1 base, the J end by 3 bases, with 18 bases between. CDR1 is LNHDA and CDR2 is SQIVND in the germline V gene (reference sequence). This CDR3 spans 17 amino acids. CDR3 nucleotides: TGTGCCAGTAGTATAGTAGGGGGGGGCCACGGGGACACTGAAGCTTTCTTT. This codes for CASSIVGGGHGDTEAFF.

The chain combines TRBV3-1 (or the pseudogene TRBV3-2) with TRBJ2-2; 9 nucleotides match TRBD2. There are 18 residues in the CDR3. V lost 0 bases, J lost 5 bases, and 10 bases stayed unmatched. Germline lookup yields CDR1 LGHDT and CDR2 YNNKEL (reference sequence). The CDR3 DNA reads as TGTGCCAGCAGCCAAGATGGCGGGGGGGCGGTACGGACCGGGGAGCTGTTTTTT. Its translation is CASSQDGGGAVRTGELFF.

The rearrangement uses TRBV11-2 and TRBJ1-2, with D tentatively TRBD1 (6 bases). This CDR3 spans 15 amino acids. The V gene lost 5 bases and the J gene lost 2 bases, with 15 bases spanning the gap. Germline assignment: CDR1 SGHAT and CDR2 FQNNGV. The CDR3: CASSLHQGLNYGYTF. The CDR3 coding sequence is TGTGCCAGCAGCCTACATCAGGGGTTGAACTATGGCTACACCTTC.

The chain carries TRBV10-3 and TRBJ1-1; 8 nucleotides line up with TRBD1. In germline, CDR1 is ENHRY, CDR2 SYGVKD. Trimming at V came to 3 bases and at J to 1 base, leaving 4 bases not matched to a gene. The length of the CDR3 is 15 residues. The CDR3 is CAISDPGQANTEAFF. Written as DNA, the CDR3 is TGTGCCATCAGTGACCCGGGACAGGCGAACACTGAAGCTTTCTTT.

This clone showed up just once. The CDR3 DNA is TGTGCCAGCAGCCCACTCGACAGGGATAGCACTGAAGCTTTCTTT. It codes for CASSPLDRDSTEAFF. The rearrangement uses TRBV6-6 and TRBJ1-1; 7 bases fit TRBD1. The CDR3 extends over 15 amino acids. Trimming cost V 6 bases and J 4 bases; bases outside gene matches: 11. CDR1 is MNHNY and CDR2 is SVGAGI in the germline V gene (reference sequence).

This chain uses TRBV6-5 with TRBJ2-2; TRBD1 aligns across 7 bases. The trim removed 6 bases at V and 2 bases at J, leaving 6 bases unmatched. Germline-derived CDR1 and CDR2 are MNHEY and SVGAGI. This CDR3 region has 15 residues. CDR3 in amino acids: CASRMGQINTGELFF. For the CDR3, the DNA is TGTGCCAGCAGGATGGGACAGATTAACACCGGGGAGCTGTTTTTT.

This chain links TRBV6-5 with TRBJ1-1, with 9 positions matching TRBD1. Germline CDR1 MNHEY, CDR2 SVGAGI. Trimming at V came to 5 bases and at J to 0 bases, leaving 4 bases not matched to a gene. There are 15 residues in the CDR3. Here the CDR3 reads CASSRTGVLNTEAFF. The CDR3 nucleotides are TGTGCCAGCAGTAGGACAGGGGTCCTGAACACTGAAGCTTTCTTT.